This T cell receptor beta chain was identified in a study of spatial heterogeneity in lung cancer. Study-level background: There were consistently more beta-chain sequences detected than alpha-chain sequences.

The germline V gene has CDR1 SEHNR and CDR2 FQNEAQ (reference sequence). There are 15 residues in the CDR3. V shed 5 bases and J 10 bases; nucleotides not matched to a gene: 7. Overall study findings and caveats: TCRs found ubiquitously expanded in tumor appeared in blood more at resection than at follow-up.

A word on this clonotype: The antigen is undetermined.

Regarding time point: blood at routine non-recurrence follow-up after resection. Whole RNA, which was extracted from tumor, nontumor lung tissue or frozen PBMC, was sequenced without any cell sorting. TCR cDNA molecules each had a unique molecular identifier. In TCRdb, the 5' RACE reads were re-called with MiXCR into one record per CDR3 protein. This sample has 110,000 or so distinct CDR3 sequences, with less than 14% found just once. The chain combines TRBV7-9 with TRBJ2-1, with 14 nucleotides matching TRBD2. The sequence came from a female donor with early-stage non-small cell lung cancer. The sample consisted of PBMCs, taken at follow-up. This CDR3 reads CASSLGLAGVPEQFF. CDR3 DNA: TGTGCCAGCAGCCTGGGACTAGCGGGAGTCCCGGAGCAGTTCTTC.